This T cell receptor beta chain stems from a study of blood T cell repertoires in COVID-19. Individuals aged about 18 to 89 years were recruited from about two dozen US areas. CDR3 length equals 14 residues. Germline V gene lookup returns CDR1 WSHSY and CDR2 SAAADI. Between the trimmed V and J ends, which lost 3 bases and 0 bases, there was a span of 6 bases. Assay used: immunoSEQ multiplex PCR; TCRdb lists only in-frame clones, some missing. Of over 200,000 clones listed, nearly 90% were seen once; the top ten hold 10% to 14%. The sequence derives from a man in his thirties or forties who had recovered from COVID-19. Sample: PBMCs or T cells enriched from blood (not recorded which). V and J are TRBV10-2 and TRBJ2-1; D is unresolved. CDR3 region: CASSDPSSYNEQFF. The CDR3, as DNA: TGCGCCAGCAGTGATCCTAGCTCCTACAATGAGCAGTTCTTC.